Below, one T cell receptor beta chain is given with its context. Antigen specificity is unknown. This record belongs to a study of cytomegalovirus exposure and HLA in healthy donors. A 120-subject validation cohort, separate from the approximately 690-subject first cohort, supplied the donors. Here immunoSEQ multiplex PCR was the method, and the copy in TCRdb shows in-frame clones only, minus some. The table has around 130,000 clones, more than 75% seen once. Study-wide results and caveats: Cytomegalovirus status was reportedly diagnosed by the classifier with high specificity and sensitivity. Researchers catalogued roughly 170 TCR beta chains as cytomegalovirus-associated. The finding came from a later analysis; first-cohort TCR clusters tended to co-occur in the roughly 120 validation repertoires.

Germline CDR1 SGDLS, CDR2 YYNGEE. This CDR3 has 15 amino acids. The J segment lost 2 bases and the V segment lost 3 bases, leaving 4 bases of the junction unmatched. The sequence was collected from a woman aged 30 to 39 in good health and CMV-seronegative. The sequencing sample was made of PBMCs. The gene calls are TRBV9 and TRBJ2-3, with TRBD2 identical over 9 bases. DNA for the CDR3: TGTGCCAGCAGCGCTAGCGGGGCCACCACAGATACGCAGTATTTT. Its translation: CASSASGATTDTQYF.